The entry below describes one T cell receptor (beta chain). Antigen unknown. This sample was included in a study of radiotherapy plus CTLA-4 blockade in lung cancer. General study results and limits: TCR clones originating in tumors grew in number in blood after radiotherapy plus ipilimumab.

V lost 5 bases and J lost 1, with 11 bases in between. CDR1 and CDR2 (germline): MNHEY, SVGAGI. The CDR3 totals 14 residues. Sequenced by immunoSEQ multiplex PCR; TCRdb stores in-frame clones only, minus some. Of roughly 45,000 clones in the sample, roughly 59% are singletons; the top ten hold roughly 18%. Chemo-refractory metastatic non-small-cell lung cancer patients received focal radiation with ipilimumab CTLA-4 blockade. The J gene is TRBJ1-1, the V gene TRBV6-5; no firm D call. The input for sequencing was peripheral blood, taken from a patient treated with radiotherapy plus ipilimumab. The sequence derives from a human donor with non-small cell lung cancer who had a partial response to radiotherapy plus ipilimumab. CDR3 DNA sequence: TGTGCCAGCAGTGCGCGGGAAGAGAACACTGAAGCTTTCTTT. It codes for CASSAREENTEAFF.